The 9 T cell receptor beta chains given below trace back to one sample, sequenced in a study of cytomegalovirus exposure and HLA in healthy donors. PCR primers comprised 60 Vbeta and 13 Jbeta primers. Clones were sequenced by immunoSEQ multiplex PCR, and TCRdb holds only the in-frame ones, with some missing. The sample has around 97,000 clones, around 73% seen once; the top ten hold less than 4%. The material sequenced was PBMCs. These TCRs come from a man aged 35 to 55 in good health and CMV-seronegative.

V and J are TRBV29-1 and TRBJ2-1; 12 nucleotides match TRBD2. The germline V gene has CDR1 SQVTM and CDR2 ANQGSEA. The V and J ends lost 4 bases and 9 bases, in that order; junction bases with no gene match: 13. This CDR3 has 16 residues. DNA of the CDR3: TGCAGCGTTGGAAGGGGGTCTAGCGGGGGGGCCGGTGAGCAGTTCTTC. Its protein is CSVGRGSSGGAGEQFF.

The chain combines TRBV4-2 with TRBJ1-6, with 7 bases aligning to TRBD1. Losses at the gene ends were 4 bases for V and 0 bases for J; bases not matched to a gene: 6. CDR1 is LGHNA and CDR2 is YNFKEQ in the germline V gene. The CDR3 is 17 amino acids. The CDR3 protein is CASSRGQASSYNSPLHF. CDR3 DNA: TGTGCCAGCAGCCGTGGACAGGCAAGCTCCTATAATTCACCCCTCCACTTT.

The J gene is TRBJ2-7, the V gene TRBV11-3; D is ambiguous. Germline lookup yields CDR1 SGHNT and CDR2 YENEEA. This CDR3 is built from 12 residues. V gave up 0 bases and J gave up 3 bases, with 3 bases separating them. DNA of the CDR3: TGTGCCAGCAGCTTAGATCTCTACGAGCAGTACTTC. It yields the protein CASSLDLYEQYF.

The chain links TRBV5-1 to TRBJ1-6; D gene unclear. V was clipped by 1 base and J by 15 bases, with 14 bases between them. The CDR3 totals 13 residues. CDR1 is SGHRS and CDR2 is YFSETQ in the germline V gene. The CDR3 DNA reads TGCGCCAGCAGCTTGCAGCCGAACAGTGTCCTCCACTTT. This sequence encodes CASSLQPNSVLHF. Together with reference TRBV5-1 and TRBJ1-6, the CDR3 gives the full variable domain: KAGVTQTPRYLIKTRGQQVTLSCSPISGHRSVSWYQQTPGQGLQFLFEYFSETQRNKGNFPGRFSGRQFSNSRSEMNVSTLELGDSALYLCASSLQPNSVLHFGNGTRLTVT.

The chain joins TRBV5-3 to TRBJ2-1, with D perhaps TRBD1 (6 bases). TRBV5-3 is marked as an open reading frame, function uncertain. This CDR3 has 17 amino acids. Trimming took off 4 bases at V and 0 bases at J, with 17 bases between the two ends. In DNA, the CDR3 is TGTGCCAGAAGCCGTTCACAGGGTCCTAGCTCCTACAATGAGCAGTTCTTC. It codes for CARSRSQGPSSYNEQFF.

The V and J genes are TRBV7-2 and TRBJ2-3; 11 bases agree with TRBD2. The CDR3 covers 15 residues. J was trimmed by 4 bases and V by 4 bases; bases with no gene match: 4. The V gene's germline CDR1 is SGHTA and CDR2 FQGNSA. The chain's CDR3 is CASSSLAGGSDTQYF. As DNA, the CDR3 is TGTGCCAGCAGCTCCCTAGCGGGGGGCTCAGATACGCAGTATTTT. Full variable domain (outside the CDR3, taken from reference TRBV7-2 and TRBJ2-3): GAGVSQSPSNKVTEKGKDVELRCDPISGHTALYWYRQSLGQGLEFLIYFQGNSAPDKSGLPSDRFSAERTGGSVSTLTIQRTQQEDSAVYLCASSSLAGGSDTQYFGPGTRLTVL.

The rearrangement joins TRBV2 to TRBJ1-2, with D maybe TRBD1 (5 bases). CDR3 size: 12 residues. Germline values: CDR1 SNHLY, CDR2 FYNNEI. Trimming removed 7 bases from V and 2 bases from J, with 8 bases in between. The CDR3 DNA sequence: TGTGCCAGCACTGGACACAACTATGGCTACACCTTC. As protein: CASTGHNYGYTF.

This chain joins TRBV15 and TRBJ2-7; 9 bases align to TRBD1. The CDR3 has 15 amino acids. V trimming: 4 bases; J trimming: 3 bases; junction bases outside the gene matches: 7. CDR1 LNHNV and CDR2 YYDKDF come from the germline V gene (reference sequence). The CDR3 loop is CATSILPGQGYEQYF. The CDR3 DNA is TGTGCCACCAGCATCCTACCGGGACAGGGCTACGAGCAGTACTTC.

This clone showed up just a few times. J is TRBJ2-7 and V is TRBV6-5; possibly TRBD2 for D (5 bases). This CDR3 comprises 15 residues. CDR1 MNHEY and CDR2 SVGAGI come from the germline V gene. The V gene lost 0 bases and the J gene lost 0 bases, with 9 bases spanning the gap. CDR3 loop: CASSYSRRSSYEQYF. DNA of the CDR3: TGTGCCAGCAGTTACTCGAGGAGGAGCTCCTACGAGCAGTACTTC.